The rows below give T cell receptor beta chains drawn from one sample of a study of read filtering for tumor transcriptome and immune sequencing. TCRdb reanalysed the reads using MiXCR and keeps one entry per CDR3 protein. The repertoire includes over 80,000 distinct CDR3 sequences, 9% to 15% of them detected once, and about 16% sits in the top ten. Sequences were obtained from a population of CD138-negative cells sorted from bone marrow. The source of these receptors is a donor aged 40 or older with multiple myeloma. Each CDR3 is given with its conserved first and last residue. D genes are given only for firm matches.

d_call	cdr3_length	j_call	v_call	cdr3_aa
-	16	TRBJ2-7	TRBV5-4	CASSSKANRDNYEQYF
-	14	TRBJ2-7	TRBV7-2	CASSSWSSSYEQYF
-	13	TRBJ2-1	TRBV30	CAWGAGARNEQFF
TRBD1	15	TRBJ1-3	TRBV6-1	CASMRPTGEGNTIYF
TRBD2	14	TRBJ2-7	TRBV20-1	CSARVRDYSYEQYF
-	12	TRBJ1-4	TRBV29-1	CSVVQDNEKLFF
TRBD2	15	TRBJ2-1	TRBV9	CASSPRLAGRNEQSF
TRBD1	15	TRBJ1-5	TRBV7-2	CASSLRGGGDQPQHF
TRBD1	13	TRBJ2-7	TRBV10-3	CAIGQGKFYEQYF
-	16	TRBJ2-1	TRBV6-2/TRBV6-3	CASSGFSGAAYNEQFF
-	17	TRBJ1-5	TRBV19	CASRRLGLAYSNQPQHF
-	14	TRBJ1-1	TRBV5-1	CASSLWQANTEAFF
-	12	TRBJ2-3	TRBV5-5	CASSSRTDTQYF
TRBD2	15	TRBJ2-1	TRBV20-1	CSASPGLAGVSEQFF
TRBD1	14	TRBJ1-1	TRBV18	CASSLDQGVAEAFF
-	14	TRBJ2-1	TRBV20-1	CSASPASQPDEQFF
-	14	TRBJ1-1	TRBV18	CASSPWGGMTEAFF
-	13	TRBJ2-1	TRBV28	CASSGRSYNEQFF
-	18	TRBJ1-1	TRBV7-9	CASSLIFWQEERNTEAFF
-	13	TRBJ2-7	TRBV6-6	CASSPRVDYEQYF
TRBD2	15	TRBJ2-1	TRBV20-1	CSATPGLAGGNEQFF
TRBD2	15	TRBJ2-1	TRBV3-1	CASSQGTSGRYEQFF
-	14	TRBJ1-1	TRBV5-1	CASSRELTAREVFF
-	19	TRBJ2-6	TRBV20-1	CSASGTLGYRDSGANVLTF
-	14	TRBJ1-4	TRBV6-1	CASKRHATNEKLFF
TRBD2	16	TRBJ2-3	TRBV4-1	CASSQGLAGPLDTQYF
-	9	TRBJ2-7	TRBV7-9	CAIPDEQYF